The T cell receptor (beta chain) under discussion was sequenced for a study of OX40 agonist ivuxolimab in advanced cancers. Study overall: A history of anti-PD-1, anti-PD-L1 or anti-CTLA-4 therapy was acceptable, and 40% to 45% had some.

TCRdb's copy holds only in-frame clones and misses some; the assay was immunoSEQ multiplex PCR. The sample has about 79,000 clones, 88% seen once. CDR3 size: 12 residues. The TCR comes from an adult with an advanced solid tumor such as melanoma, head and neck, liver or kidney cancer. The rearrangement joins TRBV21-1 to TRBJ2-5; TRBD2, the table's D call, was not compared with the DNA. TRBV21-1 is deemed a pseudogene. Sample: CD4+ or CD8+ T cells sorted from blood, taken in a trial of the OX40 agonist ivuxolimab. DNA for the CDR3: TGTGCCAGCGAACCGGGAGGGGAGACCCAGTACTTC. Its translation: CASEPGGETQYF.